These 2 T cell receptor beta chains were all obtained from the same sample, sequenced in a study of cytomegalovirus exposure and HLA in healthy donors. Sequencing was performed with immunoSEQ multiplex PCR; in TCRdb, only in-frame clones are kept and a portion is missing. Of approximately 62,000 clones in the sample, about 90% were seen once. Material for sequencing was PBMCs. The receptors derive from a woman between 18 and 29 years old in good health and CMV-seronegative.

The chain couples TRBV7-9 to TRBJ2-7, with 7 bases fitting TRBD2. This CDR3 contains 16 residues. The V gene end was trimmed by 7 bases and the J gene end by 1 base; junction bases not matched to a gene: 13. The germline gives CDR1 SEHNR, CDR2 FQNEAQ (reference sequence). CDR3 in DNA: TGTGCCAGCACTAAATCTCTGGGCGGGGGATCCTACGAGCAGTACTTC. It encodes CASTKSLGGGSYEQYF.

The CDR3 reads CASSQWVGTVNTEAFF. The CDR3 DNA reads as TGTGCCAGCAGCCAATGGGTTGGGACAGTGAACACTGAAGCTTTCTTT. This sequence joins TRBV16 and TRBJ1-1; 7 bases line up with TRBD1. V shed 1 base and J 0 bases; nucleotides not matched to a gene: 5. The germline CDR1 and CDR2 sequences are KGHSY and FQNENV. This CDR3 comprises 16 residues.